This TCR beta chain was identified during a study of vaccination and CD4 T cells after COVID-19. For the study at large: Six male and four female convalescents took part, two of them Hispanic.

This CDR3 spans 18 amino acids. Germline CDR1 and CDR2: KGHDR and SFDVKD. The germline V and J ends were trimmed by 2 bases and 5 bases, with 22 bases remaining between them. Treatment noted: approximately nine-day PBMC culture with coronavirus spike peptide pools or control peptides (ViraFEST assay). Researchers used the Oncomine TCR Beta short-read assay to sequence DNA from cultured CD4+ T cells. TCRdb reanalysed the PCR reads using MiXCR and keeps one entry per CDR3 protein. This table has under 25,000 distinct CDR3 sequences, 60% appearing once. This clonotype was observed a few times. No antigen is known for it.

The V call is TRBV24-1, the J call TRBJ2-3; TRBD1 might be the D (5 bases). Sequenced here: CD4+ T cells from blood, cultured in vitro, sampled after SARS-CoV-2 vaccination. The sequence came from a human donor who received a COVID-19 vaccine. Here the CDR3 reads CATSDYGRAGRIEDTQYF. In nucleotides, the CDR3 is TGTGCCACCAGTGATTACGGTAGGGCAGGGCGGATCGAAGATACGCAGTATTTT.